This T cell receptor (beta chain) was recovered during a study of blood T cell repertoires in COVID-19. The wider study: The origin of the acute and convalescent COVID-19 samples was the United States, Italy and Spain. T cells, B-cell-depleted T cells, or PBMCs supplied cDNA or gDNA.

The V end was cut by 6 bases, the J end by 3 bases, with 21 bases between. The CDR3 runs 17 residues. From germline, CDR1 is LNHDA and CDR2 SQIVND (reference sequence). As handled by the study authors: Estimated nucleated cell counts came from reference gene primer amplification. Clones were read by immunoSEQ multiplex PCR, and TCRdb kept only the in-frame ones, dropping some. V and J calls and clone size follow that table, whereas D and trimming were derived from the DNA. The sample includes under 30,000 clones, approximately 86% of them seen just once. This chain uses TRBV19 with TRBJ2-4; tentative D call: TRBD1 (6 bases). The source is a human donor in a cohort sampled during active COVID-19. The donor label of this sample is uncertain. Sequencing used peripheral blood. The CDR3 region is CASSHLVWTAGKNIQYF. The CDR3 DNA reads TGTGCCAGTAGCCACCTTGTGTGGACAGCCGGCAAAAACATTCAGTACTTC.